This TCR beta chain was recorded in a study of cytomegalovirus exposure and HLA in healthy donors. Study-wide context: A prior analysis found 117 million unique TCR beta sequences from approximately 190 million T cells.

In this sample, this clone turned up a few times. No antigen is known for it. The study ran its PCR with 60 Vbeta and 13 Jbeta primers. Assay used: immunoSEQ multiplex PCR; TCRdb lists only in-frame clones, some missing. This sample has 65,000 to 85,000 clones, with approximately 70% found just once. CDR3 size: 14 residues. The V gene lost 2 bases and the J gene lost 6 bases, with 13 bases spanning the gap. Germline V CDR1 and CDR2: LNHDA, SQIVND (reference sequence). Broader study findings: Sequencing probably produced one cluster of sequence variants that were highly shared. Presence/absence analysis assumed near-uniform sequencing depth across donors.

The sequenced sample was PBMCs. This TCR came from a male donor in good health and CMV-seropositive. The V call is TRBV19, the J call TRBJ1-1; D ambiguous. CDR3: CASSIRAGGAEAFF. Written as DNA, the CDR3 is TGTGCCAGTAGTATACGGGCCGGAGGTGCTGAAGCTTTCTTT.